The 10 T cell receptor beta chains in this list originate from one sample, sequenced in a study of blood T cell repertoires in COVID-19. Generated by immunoSEQ multiplex PCR, the TCRdb table keeps only in-frame clones and is missing some. The sample lists a few hundred thousand clones, 70% to 90% occurring once. The sequenced sample consisted of peripheral blood. The receptors come from a man aged 45-60 years with active or convalescent COVID-19.

The rearrangement links TRBV28 to TRBJ2-7, with 8 bases identical to TRBD1. Looked up from germline, CDR1 is MDHEN and CDR2 is SYDVKM. CDR3 size: 16 residues. V lost 1 base, J lost 0 bases, and 5 bases stayed unmatched. The CDR3 loop is CASSLYRTGSSYEQYF. The CDR3 DNA reads TGTGCCAGCAGTTTATATCGGACAGGGAGCTCCTACGAGCAGTACTTC. The full variable domain, with the rest looked up from reference TRBV28 and TRBJ2-7, is DVKVTQSSRYLVKRTGEKVFLECVQDMDHENMFWYRQDPGLGLRLIYFSYDVKMKEKGDIPEGYSVSREKKERFSLILESASTNQTSMYLCASSLYRTGSSYEQYFGPGTRLTVT.

In its sample, this clone was seen once. This chain joins TRBV6-5 and TRBJ2-1; 14 bases are shared with TRBD2. CDR1 MNHEY and CDR2 SVGAGI come from the germline V gene. With 4 bases clipped from V and 7 bases from J, the junction kept 6 bases outside the gene matches. The length of the CDR3 is 16 residues. The chain's CDR3 is CASSSTSGRVGNEQFF. The CDR3 nucleotides read TGTGCCAGCAGTTCGACTAGCGGGAGGGTCGGAAATGAGCAGTTCTTC.

V is TRBV7-2 and J is TRBJ2-1, with 8 bases aligning to TRBD2. The CDR3 runs to 14 residues. V was clipped by 5 bases and J by 6 bases; unmatched bases: 6. Germline values: CDR1 SGHTA, CDR2 FQGNSA. The CDR3, as DNA: TGTGCCAGCAGCGCCTCCGGGACTAGCAATGAGCAGTTCTTC. Translation: CASSASGTSNEQFF.

The V and J genes are TRBV2 and TRBJ2-1; weak D call: TRBD1 (6 bases). The CDR3 has 14 residues. Between the trimmed V and J ends, which lost 6 bases and 4 bases, there was a span of 13 bases. The germline V gene has CDR1 SNHLY and CDR2 FYNNEI. The CDR3 sequence: CASSRARGYNEQFF. In nucleotides, the CDR3 is TGTGCCAGCAGCCGGGCTAGGGGGTACAATGAGCAGTTCTTC.

V usage is TRBV6-1 and J usage is TRBJ1-1; weak D call: TRBD1 (6 bases). The CDR3 is made up of 14 amino acids. Germline assignment: CDR1 MNHNS and CDR2 SASEGT. Trimming shortened V by 2 bases and J by 7 bases, and 14 bases separated the two germline ends. CDR3 loop: CASSEYGGAGEAFF. In DNA, the CDR3 is TGTGCCAGCAGTGAATATGGGGGCGCGGGTGAAGCTTTCTTT.

CDR3 DNA sequence: TGTGCCAGCAGTTACGGCCAGGGACAGCCCCAGCATTTT. It specifies CASSYGQGQPQHF. The chain recombines TRBV6-2 or TRBV6-3 with TRBJ1-5; TRBD1 is a possible D gene (5 bases). Germline V gene data show CDR1 as MNHEY and CDR2 as SVGEGT. The V and J ends lost 2 bases and 7 bases respectively, with 9 bases between them. This CDR3 is 13 amino acids long.

This sequence joins TRBV9 and TRBJ1-2, with TRBD1 matching over 7 bases. V shed 2 bases, J shed 4 bases, and the junction held 5 bases outside the gene matches. The CDR3 sequence is 14 residues long. In germline, CDR1 is SGDLS, CDR2 YYNGEE. The CDR3 region has the DNA TGTGCCAGCAGCGTCGGGACAGATGCCTATGGCTACACCTTC. Its translation: CASSVGTDAYGYTF.

The rearrangement links TRBV3-1 (or the pseudogene TRBV3-2) to TRBJ2-1; tentative D call: TRBD2 (5 bases). V was pared by 1 base and J by 2 bases, with 12 bases between. Germline V gene sequence: CDR1 LGHDT, CDR2 YNNKEL (reference sequence). The CDR3 runs 16 residues. The CDR3 nucleotides read TGTGCCAGCAGCCAAGCTGGGAGTCTGCCCTACAATGAGCAGTTCTTC. This sequence encodes CASSQAGSLPYNEQFF.

This clone was found once. The rearrangement uses TRBV5-8 and TRBJ1-5, with TRBD1 as a possible D gene (5 bases). The V and J ends lost 0 bases and 6 bases respectively, with 13 bases between them. Germline CDR1 reads SGHTS; CDR2 reads YDEGEE. The CDR3 loop spans 15 amino acids. The CDR3, as DNA: TGTGCCAGCAGCTTGGAGGGCAGGGCGATTCAGCCCCAGCATTTT. It is translated as CASSLEGRAIQPQHF.

The CDR3 sequence: CATSDRTEPTGELFF. Written as DNA, the CDR3 is TGTGCCACCAGTGATAGGACAGAACCCACCGGGGAGCTGTTTTTT. The gene calls are TRBV24-1 and TRBJ2-2, with a possible D match to TRBD1 (6 bases). The length of the CDR3 is 15 residues. Germline lookup yields CDR1 KGHDR and CDR2 SFDVKD. V was cut by 3 bases and J by 4 bases, with 11 bases left in between.